The clone carrying this T cell receptor beta chain was recorded many times. This sample was taken from a study of T cells after yellow fever vaccination. Study as a whole: SMART-Seq v4 Ultra Low Input prepared the low-cell-number fractions.

Germline-derived CDR1 and CDR2 are GTSNPN and SVGIG (reference sequence). The CDR3 length is 13 residues. Trimming removed 4 bases from V and 1 base from J, with 10 bases in between. TCRdb analysed the 5' RACE reads with MiXCR anew, one entry per CDR3 protein. The sample includes some 300,000 distinct CDR3 sequences, around 3.9% of them seen just once. This TCR was sampled from a man aged 18 to 29 who received the YFV17D yellow fever vaccine. V gene TRBV30 combines with J gene TRBJ1-1; D ambiguous. Sequenced here: PBMCs, sampled on the day of the yellow fever booster vaccination. The CDR3 DNA is TGTGCCTGGACCGTAGCAGGGAACACTGAAGCTTTCTTT. The encoded protein is CAWTVAGNTEAFF.